A selection of T cell receptor beta chains follows, all from one sample in a study of chemoradiotherapy in HPV16-positive cancers. TCRdb's copy holds only in-frame clones and misses some; the assay was immunoSEQ multiplex PCR. Of 29,000 or so clones listed, 85% to 95% were seen once; the top ten hold approximately 19%. Sequencing was performed on blood, taken from a patient who underwent chemoradiotherapy. The source of these receptors is a human donor with HPV-associated anogenital cancer. CDR3s include the opening cysteine and the closing phenylalanine or tryptophan. The order of the fields is clone size, J gene, D gene, V gene, CDR3 DNA, CDR3 protein. The D gene is left open where the match is weak. A row's size may be missing; if present it is once, few, many or a size class.

clone size: .
J gene: TRBJ1-4
D gene: .
V gene: TRBV18
CDR3 DNA: TGTGCCAGCTCCCGCACGGACTCCATGGAAAAACTGTTTTTT
CDR3 protein: CASSRTDSMEKLFF

clone size: .
J gene: TRBJ1-6
D gene: .
V gene: TRBV19
CDR3 DNA: TGTGCCAGTAGTATAGAGGGGATAAATTCACCCCTCCACTTT
CDR3 protein: CASSIEGINSPLHF

clone size: .
J gene: TRBJ2-2
D gene: TRBD2
V gene: TRBV7-9
CDR3 DNA: TGTGCCAGCGGCGGGGGGCGGGGCACCGGGGAGCTGTTTTTT
CDR3 protein: CASGGGRGTGELFF

clone size: .
J gene: TRBJ2-2
D gene: TRBD2
V gene: TRBV9
CDR3 DNA: TGTGCCAGCAGCTCCAGGACTAGCGGGAGTGGCGTCGGGGAGCTGTTTTTT
CDR3 protein: CASSSRTSGSGVGELFF

clone size: .
J gene: TRBJ2-6
D gene: .
V gene: TRBV7-7
CDR3 DNA: TGTGCTAGCAGCCCAGACAGGTCTCGGGCCAACGTCCTGACTTTC
CDR3 protein: CASSPDRSRANVLTF

clone size: once
J gene: TRBJ2-3
D gene: TRBD2
V gene: TRBV18
CDR3 DNA: TGTGCCAGCTCGCAACTAGCGGGGGCAGATACGCAGTATTTT
CDR3 protein: CASSQLAGADTQYF

clone size: .
J gene: TRBJ2-5
D gene: .
V gene: TRBV11-2
CDR3 DNA: TGTGCCAGTTCTAATAGGCGGCGCCTCCAAGAGACCCAGTACTTC
CDR3 protein: CASSNRRRLQETQYF

clone size: .
J gene: TRBJ2-7
D gene: .
V gene: TRBV19
CDR3 DNA: TGTGCCAGTAGTATTTACGGCGGACCCTACGAGCAGTACTTC
CDR3 protein: CASSIYGGPYEQYF

clone size: .
J gene: TRBJ2-6
D gene: .
V gene: TRBV27
CDR3 DNA: TGTGCCAGCAGTCCCGGTGGAACTGGGGCCAACGTCCTGACTTTC
CDR3 protein: CASSPGGTGANVLTF

clone size: .
J gene: TRBJ1-1
D gene: TRBD1
V gene: TRBV27
CDR3 DNA: TGTGCCAACCCGGGACAGGAGAACACTGAAGCTTTCTTT
CDR3 protein: CANPGQENTEAFF

clone size: .
J gene: TRBJ1-2
D gene: TRBD1
V gene: TRBV9
CDR3 DNA: TGTGCCAGCAGTTATACAGGGGCCCCCTATGGCTACACCTTC
CDR3 protein: CASSYTGAPYGYTF

clone size: .
J gene: TRBJ2-7
D gene: TRBD2
V gene: TRBV5-6
CDR3 DNA: TGTGCCAGCAGCTTGGTTGTCGGGGCGGGAGTGCAATACGAGCAGTACTTC
CDR3 protein: CASSLVVGAGVQYEQYF

clone size: .
J gene: TRBJ2-3
D gene: .
V gene: TRBV4-3
CDR3 DNA: TGCGCCAGCAGCCAAGAGATTAGTGGGAGCACAGATACGCAGTATTTT
CDR3 protein: CASSQEISGSTDTQYF

clone size: .
J gene: TRBJ2-1
D gene: .
V gene: TRBV4-3
CDR3 DNA: TGCGCCAGCAGCCCGAAACTAAACAGGGACCACGAGCAGTTCTTC
CDR3 protein: CASSPKLNRDHEQFF

clone size: .
J gene: TRBJ1-2
D gene: .
V gene: TRBV14
CDR3 DNA: TGTGCCAGCAGCACCCGACAGAACTATGGCTACACCTTC
CDR3 protein: CASSTRQNYGYTF

clone size: once
J gene: TRBJ1-2
D gene: TRBD1
V gene: TRBV7-9
CDR3 DNA: TGTGCCAGCAGCGTCGACAGGGGTAACTATGGCTACACCTTC
CDR3 protein: CASSVDRGNYGYTF

clone size: .
J gene: TRBJ2-7
D gene: .
V gene: TRBV18
CDR3 DNA: TGTGCCAGCGTTCAGGGCCCCTCCTACGAGCAGTACTTC
CDR3 protein: CASVQGPSYEQYF

clone size: .
J gene: TRBJ1-4
D gene: .
V gene: TRBV7-6
CDR3 DNA: TGTGCCAGCAGCTTAACCCCCGGCGGGTCAACTAATGAAAAACTGTTTTTT
CDR3 protein: CASSLTPGGSTNEKLFF

clone size: .
J gene: TRBJ1-1
D gene: .
V gene: TRBV28
CDR3 DNA: TGTGCCAGCAGTTCTTGGGGGAAGGGCACTGAAGCTTTCTTT
CDR3 protein: CASSSWGKGTEAFF

clone size: .
J gene: TRBJ2-5
D gene: TRBD1
V gene: TRBV7-9
CDR3 DNA: TGTGCCAGCAGCGACAGGGAATCCTACCAAGAGACCCAGTACTTC
CDR3 protein: CASSDRESYQETQYF

clone size: .
J gene: TRBJ1-5
D gene: .
V gene: TRBV11-1
CDR3 DNA: TGTGCCAGCAGCCGGGACCGCAATCAGCCCCAGCATTTT
CDR3 protein: CASSRDRNQPQHF

clone size: .
J gene: TRBJ1-5
D gene: .
V gene: TRBV27
CDR3 DNA: TGTGCCAGCAGTTTAAGTCGGGGGAACAATCAGCCCCAGCATTTT
CDR3 protein: CASSLSRGNNQPQHF

clone size: .
J gene: TRBJ1-6
D gene: .
V gene: TRBV6-1
CDR3 DNA: TGTGCCAGCAGTCGGGGGCCGTCCTATAATTCACCCCTCCACTTT
CDR3 protein: CASSRGPSYNSPLHF

clone size: .
J gene: TRBJ1-1
D gene: .
V gene: TRBV5-4
CDR3 DNA: TGTGCCAGCAGCTTGGTCCAGGACACTGAAGCTTTCTTT
CDR3 protein: CASSLVQDTEAFF

clone size: .
J gene: TRBJ2-3
D gene: TRBD2
V gene: TRBV15
CDR3 DNA: TGTGCCACCAGCCCGGGGGGGCTGTCAGATACGCAGTATTTT
CDR3 protein: CATSPGGLSDTQYF

clone size: .
J gene: TRBJ2-1
D gene: TRBD2
V gene: TRBV5-4
CDR3 DNA: TGTGCCAGCAGCGCAGCGGGGGCCGGGCAGTTCTTC
CDR3 protein: CASSAAGAGQFF

clone size: .
J gene: TRBJ2-7
D gene: .
V gene: TRBV6-5
CDR3 DNA: TGTGCCAGCAGTTACTCGGGCAGGGGCGGATACGAGCAGTACTTC
CDR3 protein: CASSYSGRGGYEQYF

clone size: .
J gene: TRBJ2-3
D gene: .
V gene: TRBV27
CDR3 DNA: TGTGCCAGCAGTTTAGGGGTCACCCCTGTGGATACGCAGTATTTT
CDR3 protein: CASSLGVTPVDTQYF

clone size: .
J gene: TRBJ1-1
D gene: .
V gene: TRBV2
CDR3 DNA: TGTGCCAGCCTGCCTCAGGGGAACACTGAAGCTTTCTTT
CDR3 protein: CASLPQGNTEAFF

clone size: .
J gene: TRBJ2-7
D gene: .
V gene: TRBV2
CDR3 DNA: TGTGCCAGCACGGAACCTTACGAGCAGTACTTC
CDR3 protein: CASTEPYEQYF

clone size: .
J gene: TRBJ1-1
D gene: .
V gene: TRBV5-1
CDR3 DNA: TGCGCCAGCAGAACTCGGCAGAACACTGAAGCTTTCTTT
CDR3 protein: CASRTRQNTEAFF

clone size: .
J gene: TRBJ2-3
D gene: TRBD2
V gene: TRBV6-1
CDR3 DNA: TGTGCCAGCCAAGCGGGACTAGCGGGGTCAGATACGCAGTATTTT
CDR3 protein: CASQAGLAGSDTQYF

clone size: .
J gene: TRBJ1-2
D gene: .
V gene: TRBV4-1
CDR3 DNA: TGCGCCAGCAGCCAATTGTGGGGTAACTATGGCTACACCTTC
CDR3 protein: CASSQLWGNYGYTF

clone size: .
J gene: TRBJ2-1
D gene: TRBD2
V gene: TRBV15
CDR3 DNA: TGTGCCACCAGCCCCCGTCTACCAGCGGGAGGACCCTACAATGAGCAGTTCTTC
CDR3 protein: CATSPRLPAGGPYNEQFF

clone size: .
J gene: TRBJ2-7
D gene: .
V gene: TRBV7-9
CDR3 DNA: TGTGCCAGCAGCTACGGAGACTACGAGCAGTACTTC
CDR3 protein: CASSYGDYEQYF

clone size: .
J gene: TRBJ2-3
D gene: .
V gene: TRBV9
CDR3 DNA: TGTGCCAGCAGCGTAGGAGGGGGTCGACGAGATACGCAGTATTTT
CDR3 protein: CASSVGGGRRDTQYF

clone size: .
J gene: TRBJ2-7
D gene: .
V gene: TRBV28
CDR3 DNA: TGTGCCAGCAGTTTATATGGGTACGAGCAGTACTTC
CDR3 protein: CASSLYGYEQYF